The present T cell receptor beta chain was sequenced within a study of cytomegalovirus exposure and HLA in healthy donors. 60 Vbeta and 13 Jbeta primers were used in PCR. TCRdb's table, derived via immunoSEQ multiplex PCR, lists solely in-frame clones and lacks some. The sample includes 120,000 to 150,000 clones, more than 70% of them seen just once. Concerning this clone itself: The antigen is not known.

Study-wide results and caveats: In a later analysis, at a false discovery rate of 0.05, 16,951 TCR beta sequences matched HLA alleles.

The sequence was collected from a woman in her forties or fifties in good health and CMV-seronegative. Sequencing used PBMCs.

The CDR3 is CASRRQGELFF. The CDR3 DNA is TGTGCCAGCAGGAGGCAGGGAGAGCTGTTTTTT. The rearrangement joins TRBV27 to TRBJ2-2, with D perhaps matching TRBD1 (5 bases). The CDR3 sequence is 11 residues long. Germline V gene data show CDR1 as MNHEY and CDR2 as SMNVEV (reference sequence). The germline V and J ends were trimmed by 6 bases and 11 bases, with 10 bases remaining between them.